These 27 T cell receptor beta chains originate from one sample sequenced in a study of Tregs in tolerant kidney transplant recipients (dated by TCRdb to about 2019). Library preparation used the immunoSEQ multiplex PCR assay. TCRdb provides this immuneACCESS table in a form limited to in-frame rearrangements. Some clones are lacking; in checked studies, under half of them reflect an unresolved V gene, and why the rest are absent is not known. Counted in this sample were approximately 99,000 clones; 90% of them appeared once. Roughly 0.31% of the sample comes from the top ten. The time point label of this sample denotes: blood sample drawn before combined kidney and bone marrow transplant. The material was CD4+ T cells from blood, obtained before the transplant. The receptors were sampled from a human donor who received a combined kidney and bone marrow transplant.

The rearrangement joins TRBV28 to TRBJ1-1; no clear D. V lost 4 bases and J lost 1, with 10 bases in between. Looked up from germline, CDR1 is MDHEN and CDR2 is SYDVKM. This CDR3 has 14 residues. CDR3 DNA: TGTGCCAGCAGTTCCGGACGGGGGAACACTGAAGCTTTCTTT. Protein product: CASSSGRGNTEAFF. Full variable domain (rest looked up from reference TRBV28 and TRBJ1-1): DVKVTQSSRYLVKRTGEKVFLECVQDMDHENMFWYRQDPGLGLRLIYFSYDVKMKEKGDIPEGYSVSREKKERFSLILESASTNQTSMYLCASSSGRGNTEAFFGQGTRLTVV.

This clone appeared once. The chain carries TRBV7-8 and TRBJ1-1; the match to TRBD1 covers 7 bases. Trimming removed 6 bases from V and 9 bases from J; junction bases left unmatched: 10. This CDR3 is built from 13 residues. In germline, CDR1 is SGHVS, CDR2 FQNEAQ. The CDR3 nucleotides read TGTGCCAGCAGAGACCCGGGACAGAATCAAGCTTTCTTT. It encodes CASRDPGQNQAFF.

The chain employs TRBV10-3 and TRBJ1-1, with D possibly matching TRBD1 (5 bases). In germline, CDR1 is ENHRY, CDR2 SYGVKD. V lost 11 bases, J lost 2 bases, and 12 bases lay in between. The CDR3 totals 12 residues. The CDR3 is CAAWGVNTEAFF. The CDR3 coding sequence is TGTGCCGCTTGGGGGGTAAACACTGAAGCTTTCTTT.

CDR3 sequence reads: CSAWTGGGYTF. For the CDR3, the DNA is TGCAGTGCTTGGACAGGGGGAGGCTACACCTTC. The chain links TRBV20-1 to TRBJ1-2; 10 positions agree with TRBD1. This CDR3 is 11 amino acids long. The J segment lost 8 bases and the V segment lost 5 bases, leaving 2 bases of the junction unmatched. From germline, CDR1 is DFQATT and CDR2 SNEGSKA (reference sequence).

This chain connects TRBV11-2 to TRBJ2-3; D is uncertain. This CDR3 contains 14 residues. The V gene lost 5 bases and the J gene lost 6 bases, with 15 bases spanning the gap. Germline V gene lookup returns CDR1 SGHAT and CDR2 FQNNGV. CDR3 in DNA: TGTGCCAGCAGCGCCAGCATAGCCAGCGATACGCAGTATTTT. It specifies CASSASIASDTQYF. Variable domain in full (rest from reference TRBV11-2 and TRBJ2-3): EAGVAQSPRYKIIEKRQSVAFWCNPISGHATLYWYQQILGQGPKLLIQFQNNGVVDDSQLPKDRFSAERLKGVDSTLKIQPAKLEDSAVYLCASSASIASDTQYFGPGTRLTVL.

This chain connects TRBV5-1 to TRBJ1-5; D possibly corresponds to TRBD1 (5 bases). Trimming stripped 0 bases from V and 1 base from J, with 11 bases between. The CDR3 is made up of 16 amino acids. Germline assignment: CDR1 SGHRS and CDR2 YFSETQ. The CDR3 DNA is TGCGCCAGCAGCTTGGATGCGCAGGGAAGCAATCAGCCCCAGCATTTT. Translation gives CASSLDAQGSNQPQHF.

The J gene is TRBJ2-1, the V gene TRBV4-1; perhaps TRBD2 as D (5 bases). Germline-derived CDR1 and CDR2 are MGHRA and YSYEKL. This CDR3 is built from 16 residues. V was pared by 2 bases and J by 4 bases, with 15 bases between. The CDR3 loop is CASSQYPAAVYNEQFF. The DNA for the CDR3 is TGCGCCAGCAGCCAATACCCCGCAGCGGTTTACAATGAGCAGTTCTTC.

The CDR3 DNA reads TGTGCCAGTAGTGTACAGGGGATAGTCTCTGGAAACACCATATATTTT. This codes for CASSVQGIVSGNTIYF. The chain has TRBV19 and TRBJ1-3, with 7 bases fitting TRBD1. Losses at the gene ends were 5 bases for V and 0 bases for J; bases not matched to a gene: 7. CDR3 size: 16 residues. CDR1 and CDR2 from the germline V gene are LNHDA and SQIVND (reference sequence).

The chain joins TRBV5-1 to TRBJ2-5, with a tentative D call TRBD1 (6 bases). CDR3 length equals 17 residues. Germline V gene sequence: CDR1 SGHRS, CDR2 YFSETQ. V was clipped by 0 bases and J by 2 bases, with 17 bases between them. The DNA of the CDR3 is TGCGCCAGCAGCTTGGCCCGACAAACAGGGTATCAAGAGACCCAGTACTTC. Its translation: CASSLARQTGYQETQYF.

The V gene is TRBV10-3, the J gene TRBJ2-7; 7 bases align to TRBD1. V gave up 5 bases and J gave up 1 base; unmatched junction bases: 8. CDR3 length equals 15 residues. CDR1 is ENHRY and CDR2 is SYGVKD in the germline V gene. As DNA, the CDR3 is TGTGCCATCAGTTTTGACGGGACAGAATCCTACGAGCAGTACTTC. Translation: CAISFDGTESYEQYF.

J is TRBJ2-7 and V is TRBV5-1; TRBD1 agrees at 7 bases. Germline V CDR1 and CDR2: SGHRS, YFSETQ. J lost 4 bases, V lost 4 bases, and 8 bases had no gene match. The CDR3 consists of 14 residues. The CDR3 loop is CASSQGVSGYEQYF. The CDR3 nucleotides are TGCGCCAGCAGCCAGGGGGTATCAGGGTACGAGCAGTACTTC.

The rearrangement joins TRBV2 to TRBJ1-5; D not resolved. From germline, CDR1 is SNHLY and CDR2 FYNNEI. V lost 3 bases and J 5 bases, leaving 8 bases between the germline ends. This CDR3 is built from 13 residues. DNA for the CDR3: TGTGCCAGCAGTGATCTGCGGGATCAGCCCCAGCATTTT. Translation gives CASSDLRDQPQHF.

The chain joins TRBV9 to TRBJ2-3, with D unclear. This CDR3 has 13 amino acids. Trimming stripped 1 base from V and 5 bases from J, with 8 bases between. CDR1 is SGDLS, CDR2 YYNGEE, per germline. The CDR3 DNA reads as TGTGCCAGCAGCGTATCAGGCAAAGATACGCAGTATTTT. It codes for CASSVSGKDTQYF.

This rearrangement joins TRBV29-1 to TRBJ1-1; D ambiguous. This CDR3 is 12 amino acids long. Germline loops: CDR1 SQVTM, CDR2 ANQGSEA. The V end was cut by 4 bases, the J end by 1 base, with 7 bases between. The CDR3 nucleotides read TGCAGCGTTGGACACCCGAACACTGAAGCTTTCTTT. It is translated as CSVGHPNTEAFF.

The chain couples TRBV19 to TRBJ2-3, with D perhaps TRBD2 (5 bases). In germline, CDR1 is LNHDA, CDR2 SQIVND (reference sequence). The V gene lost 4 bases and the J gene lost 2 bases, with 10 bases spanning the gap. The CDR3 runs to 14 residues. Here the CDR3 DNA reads TGTGCCAGTAGTACCAGACGGGACACAGATACGCAGTATTTT. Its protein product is CASSTRRDTDTQYF.

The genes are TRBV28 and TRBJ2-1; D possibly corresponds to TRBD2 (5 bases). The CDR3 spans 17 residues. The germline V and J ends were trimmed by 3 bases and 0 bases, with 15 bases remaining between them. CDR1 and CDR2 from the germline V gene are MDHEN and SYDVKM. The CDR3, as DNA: TGTGCCAGCAGTTTGAATCGGGGAACCTACTCCTACAATGAGCAGTTCTTC. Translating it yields CASSLNRGTYSYNEQFF.

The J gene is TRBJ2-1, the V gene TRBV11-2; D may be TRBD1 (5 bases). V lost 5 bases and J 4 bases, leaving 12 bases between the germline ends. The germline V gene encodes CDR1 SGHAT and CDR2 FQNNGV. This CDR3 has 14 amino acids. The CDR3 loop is CASSPLTVYNEQFF. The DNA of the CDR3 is TGTGCCAGCAGCCCGTTGACAGTATACAATGAGCAGTTCTTC.

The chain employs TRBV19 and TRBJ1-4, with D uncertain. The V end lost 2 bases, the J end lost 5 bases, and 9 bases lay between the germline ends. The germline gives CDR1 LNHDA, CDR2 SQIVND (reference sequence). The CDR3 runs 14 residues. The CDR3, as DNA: TGTGCCAGTAGTATATCCACCGAGAATGAAAAACTGTTTTTT. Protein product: CASSISTENEKLFF.

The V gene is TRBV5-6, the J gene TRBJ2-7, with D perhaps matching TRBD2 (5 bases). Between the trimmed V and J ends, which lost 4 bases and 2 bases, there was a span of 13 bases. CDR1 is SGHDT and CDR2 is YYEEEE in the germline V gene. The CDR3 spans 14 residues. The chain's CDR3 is CASSATGITYEQYF. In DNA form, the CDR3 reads TGTGCCAGCAGCGCAACGGGAATAACCTACGAGCAGTACTTC.

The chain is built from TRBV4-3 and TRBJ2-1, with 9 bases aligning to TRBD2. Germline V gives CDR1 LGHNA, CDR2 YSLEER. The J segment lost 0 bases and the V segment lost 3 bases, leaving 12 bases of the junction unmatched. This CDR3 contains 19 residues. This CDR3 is CASSQLTSGEWGSYNEQFF. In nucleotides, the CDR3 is TGCGCCAGCAGCCAGTTGACTAGCGGTGAGTGGGGCTCCTACAATGAGCAGTTCTTC.

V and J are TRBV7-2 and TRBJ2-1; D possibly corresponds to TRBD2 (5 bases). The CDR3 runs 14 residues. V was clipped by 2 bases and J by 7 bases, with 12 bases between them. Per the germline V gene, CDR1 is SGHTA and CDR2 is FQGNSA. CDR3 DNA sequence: TGTGCCAGCAGCTTATCAGCGGTGGGGAATGAGCAGTTCTTC. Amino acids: CASSLSAVGNEQFF.

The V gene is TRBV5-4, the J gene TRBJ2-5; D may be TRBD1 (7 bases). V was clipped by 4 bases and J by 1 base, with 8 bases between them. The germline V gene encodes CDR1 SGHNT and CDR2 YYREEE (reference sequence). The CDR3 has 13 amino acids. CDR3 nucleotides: TGTGCCAGCAGCCAGGGGGGCCAAGAGACCCAGTACTTC. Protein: CASSQGGQETQYF.

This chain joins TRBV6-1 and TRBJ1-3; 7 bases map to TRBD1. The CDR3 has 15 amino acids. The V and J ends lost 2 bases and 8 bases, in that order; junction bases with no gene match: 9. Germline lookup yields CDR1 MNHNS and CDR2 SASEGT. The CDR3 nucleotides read TGTGCCAGCAGTGAAACAGGGGTTTTTATTGACACCATATATTTT. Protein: CASSETGVFIDTIYF.

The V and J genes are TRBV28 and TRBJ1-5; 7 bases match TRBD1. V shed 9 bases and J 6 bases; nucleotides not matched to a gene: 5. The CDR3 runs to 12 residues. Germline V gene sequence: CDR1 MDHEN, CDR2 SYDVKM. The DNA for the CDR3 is TGTGCCAGTACAGGGGTGGGTCAGCCCCAGCATTTT. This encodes CASTGVGQPQHF.

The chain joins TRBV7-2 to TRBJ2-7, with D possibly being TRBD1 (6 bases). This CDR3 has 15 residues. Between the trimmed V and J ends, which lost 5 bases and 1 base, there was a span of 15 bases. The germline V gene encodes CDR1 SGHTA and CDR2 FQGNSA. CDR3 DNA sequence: TGTGCCAGCAGCCTACAAGGGACACGTTCCTACGAGCAGTACTTC. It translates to CASSLQGTRSYEQYF.

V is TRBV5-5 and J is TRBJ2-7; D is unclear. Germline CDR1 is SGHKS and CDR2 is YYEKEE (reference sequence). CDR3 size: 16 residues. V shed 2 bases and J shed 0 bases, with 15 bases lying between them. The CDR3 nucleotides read TGTGCCAGCAGCTTACTCCCAGTCGCGGACTCCTACGAGCAGTACTTC. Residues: CASSLLPVADSYEQYF.

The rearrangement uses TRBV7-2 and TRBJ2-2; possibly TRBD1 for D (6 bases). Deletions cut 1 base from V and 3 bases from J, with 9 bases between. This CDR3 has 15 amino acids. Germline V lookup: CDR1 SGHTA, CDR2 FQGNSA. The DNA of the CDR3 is TGTGCCAGCAGCTTAGTATGGACAGACACCGGGGAGCTGTTTTTT. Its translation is CASSLVWTDTGELFF.